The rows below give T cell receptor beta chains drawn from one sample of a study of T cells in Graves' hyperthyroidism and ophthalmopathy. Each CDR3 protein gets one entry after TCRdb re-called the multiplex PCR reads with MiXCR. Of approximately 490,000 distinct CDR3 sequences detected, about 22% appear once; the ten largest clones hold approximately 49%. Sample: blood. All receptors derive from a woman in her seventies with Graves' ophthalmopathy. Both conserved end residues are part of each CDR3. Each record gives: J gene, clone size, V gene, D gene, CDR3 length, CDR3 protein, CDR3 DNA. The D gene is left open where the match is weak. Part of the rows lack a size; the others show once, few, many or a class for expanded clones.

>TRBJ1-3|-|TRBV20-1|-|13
CSASQVVAGTIYF
TGCAGTGCTAGTCAAGTAGTTGCCGGCACCATATATTTT
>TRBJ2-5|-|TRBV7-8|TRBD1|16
CASSRARTGGLETQYF
TGTGCCAGCAGCCGGGCCCGGACAGGGGGTTTAGAGACCCAGTACTTC
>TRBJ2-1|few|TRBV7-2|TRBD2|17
CASSLDMREWRGNEQFF
TGTGCCAGCAGCTTAGATATGCGGGAGTGGCGGGGCAATGAGCAGTTCTTC
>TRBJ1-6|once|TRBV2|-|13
CASTKEEDSPLHF
TGTGCCAGCACCAAAGAGGAGGATTCACCCCTCCACTTT
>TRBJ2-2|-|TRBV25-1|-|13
CASRLNLGGELFF
TGTGCCAGCAGGCTTAATTTGGGCGGGGAGCTGTTTTTT
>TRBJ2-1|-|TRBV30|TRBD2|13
CAWSLGLDREQFF
TGTGCCTGGAGTCTGGGACTAGATCGTGAGCAGTTCTTC
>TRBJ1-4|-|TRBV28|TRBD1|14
CASSSGTVGEKLFF
TGTGCCAGCAGTAGCGGGACAGTGGGTGAAAAACTGTTTTTT
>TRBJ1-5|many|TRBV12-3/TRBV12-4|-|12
CASSRGIQPQHF
TGTGCCAGCAGCCGAGGGATACAGCCCCAGCATTTT
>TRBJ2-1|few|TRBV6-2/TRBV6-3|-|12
CASSQQGYEQFF
TGTGCCAGCAGCCAACAGGGCTATGAGCAGTTCTTC
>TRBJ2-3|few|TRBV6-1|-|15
CASRRDITPVDTQYF
TGTGCCAGCAGGCGGGACATTACTCCGGTAGATACGCAGTATTTT
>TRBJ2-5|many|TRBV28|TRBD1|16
CASSIRQGLNQETQYF
TGTGCCAGCAGTATCCGACAGGGGCTAAACCAAGAGACCCAGTACTTC
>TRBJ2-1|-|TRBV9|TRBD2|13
CAGSSGSYNEQFF
TGTGCCGGATCTAGCGGATCCTACAATGAGCAGTTCTTC
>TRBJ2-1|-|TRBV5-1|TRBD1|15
CASSPGTGADNEQFF
TGCGCCAGCAGCCCCGGGACAGGGGCGGACAATGAGCAGTTCTTC
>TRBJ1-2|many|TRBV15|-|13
CATSRDHRGGYTF
TGTGCCACCAGCAGAGATCATAGGGGTGGCTACACCTTC
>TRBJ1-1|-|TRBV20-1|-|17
CSARAERYPHTNTEAFF
TGCAGTGCTAGAGCCGAACGCTACCCACATACGAACACTGAAGCTTTCTTT
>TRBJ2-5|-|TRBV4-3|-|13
CASSHKFGETQYF
TGCGCCAGCAGCCATAAATTCGGGGAGACCCAGTACTTC
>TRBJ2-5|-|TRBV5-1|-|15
CASSPANIDQETQYF
TGCGCCAGCAGTCCCGCGAACATAGACCAAGAGACCCAGTACTTC
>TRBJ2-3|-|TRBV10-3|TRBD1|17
CAISVGTGFMRTDTQYF
TGTGCCATCAGTGTGGGGACAGGGTTTATGAGAACAGATACGCAGTATTTT
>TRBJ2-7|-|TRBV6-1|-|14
CASSVQLSSYEQYF
TGTGCCAGCAGTGTACAGCTGAGCTCCTACGAGCAGTACTTC
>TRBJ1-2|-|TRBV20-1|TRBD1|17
CSARDPPSDRGQWGYTF
TGCAGTGCTAGAGACCCCCCCTCCGACAGGGGGCAGTGGGGCTACACCTTC
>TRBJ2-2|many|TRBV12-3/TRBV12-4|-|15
CASRTGPGGTGELFF
TGTGCCAGCAGAACCGGGCCAGGAGGCACCGGGGAGCTGTTTTTT
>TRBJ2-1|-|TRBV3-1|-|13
CASSLAFYNEQFF
TGTGCCAGCAGCCTAGCTTTCTACAATGAGCAGTTCTTC
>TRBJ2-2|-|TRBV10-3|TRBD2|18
CAISLIKGLAVNTGELFF
TGTGCCATCAGCCTCATTAAGGGACTAGCGGTAAACACCGGGGAGCTGTTTTTT
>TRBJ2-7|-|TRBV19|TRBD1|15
CATTRTGWDRDEQYF
TGTGCCACGACCCGGACAGGGTGGGACAGGGACGAGCAGTACTTC
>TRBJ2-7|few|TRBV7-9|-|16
CASSARGGANSYEQYF
TGTGCCAGCAGCGCGCGGGGCGGAGCCAACTCCTACGAGCAGTACTTC
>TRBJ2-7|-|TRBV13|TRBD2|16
CASSSVRTSVYYEQYF
TGTGCCAGCAGCTCAGTCCGGACTAGCGTTTACTACGAGCAGTACTTC